This T cell receptor (beta chain) was recorded in a study of blood T cells in healthy people across ages. With a J-beta primer mix and a sample-barcoded 5' primer, a second PCR ran roughly 6 to 11 cycles. TCRdb independently ran MiXCR on the 5' RACE reads; one entry per CDR3 protein. This repertoire shows 450,000 to 650,000 distinct CDR3 sequences, about 24% found once; its top ten account for 8.5% to 9.5%. With 5 bases removed from V and 5 bases from J, the gap between germline ends came to 15 bases. Germline V lookup: CDR1 SEHNR, CDR2 FQNEAQ (reference sequence). The CDR3 spans 14 residues. These data also formed part of another study, on T cells of mothers and their children.

The rearrangement links TRBV7-9 to TRBJ2-5; maybe TRBD1 (6 bases). Sequencing was done on a sample of blood. The clonotype originates from a boy between 10 and 17 years old in good health. The CDR3 is CASSPRTGTETQYF. CDR3 DNA sequence: TGTGCCAGCAGCCCCCGAACAGGGACGGAGACCCAGTACTTC.